The rows below give T cell receptor beta chains drawn from one sample of a study of T-cell reconstitution after alpha-beta-depleted transplantation in children. TCRdb fed the PCR reads into MiXCR, producing one record per CDR3 protein. This sample has 300,000 to 400,000 distinct CDR3 sequences; approximately 23% occur once, and the top ten carry roughly 11%. Sequenced material: PBMCs, mostly from graft donor cells, taken 180 days after TCRalphabeta/CD19-depleted stem cell transplant. The source is a male patient between 5 and 17 years old who had a stem cell transplant for acute lymphoblastic leukemia, so the T cells may come from the graft donor. The CDR3 runs from the conserved cysteine through the conserved F or W. A D gene is named only where the DNA matches it firmly.

TRBD1 TRBV5-1 CASSLRQALTGTGNTGELFF
TRBD2 TRBV5-1 CASTTAVGQPGLAGGATDTQYF
. TRBV29-1 CSAGRASGNTIYF
. TRBV20-1 CSASAVSYEQYF
TRBD1 TRBV18 CASSPRGQISYNEQFF
. TRBV29-1 CSVSGSALDVLGHEQYF
. TRBV27 CASSFTGRYGYTF
. TRBV20-1 CSARDWGLRQETQYF
. TRBV6-5 CASSFDQETQYF
. TRBV4-2 CASSQDGAQRNTEAFF
TRBD1 TRBV9 CASSDRQGAITDTQYF
TRBD2 TRBV5-1 CASSPGLAATYEQYF
. TRBV12-3/TRBV12-4 CASSLGGRNYGYTF
. TRBV7-6 CASSSDSFNQPQHF
TRBD1 TRBV7-3 CASSSGTGDYNEQFF
. TRBV21-1 CASSKANEPGTADNSPLHF
. TRBV7-9 CASSLVGAGNYGYTF
. TRBV7-3 CASSFYGMNEQFF
. TRBV5-5 CASSWGRLDTQYF
. TRBV12-3/TRBV12-4 CASSLVGAQYF
TRBD2 TRBV11-2 CASSLPRTSGSWGASTDTQYF
. TRBV5-1 CASSLAGANEKLFF
. TRBV12-3/TRBV12-4 CASSFYTHTEAFF
. TRBV7-9 CASSFPAGEYEQYF
. TRBV29-1 CSVIARATYEQYF
. TRBV5-1 CASSPELNNEQFF
TRBD1 TRBV5-1 CASSLGQGGGQPQHF
. TRBV5-1 CASSFRAGANYGYTF
. TRBV10-3 CATGDTQYF
. TRBV29-1 CSARAGLTNYGYTF
. TRBV2 CASRLGKWSTDTQYF